Below, 13 T cell receptor beta chains from the same sample are listed, as sequenced in a study of blood T cell repertoires in COVID-19. Sequencing was performed with immunoSEQ multiplex PCR; in TCRdb, only in-frame clones are kept and a portion is missing. Of 120,000 to 150,000 clones in the sample, approximately 80% were seen once. Sequencing was carried out using peripheral blood. Receptor source: a man aged 55 to 69 with active or convalescent COVID-19.

The chain recombines TRBV19 with TRBJ2-7; D may be TRBD1 (5 bases). CDR3 length: 14 amino acids. CDR1 is LNHDA and CDR2 is SQIVND in the germline V gene (reference sequence). V shed 5 bases and J shed 2 bases, with 13 bases lying between them. The CDR3 region is CASSPAGWTYEQYF. CDR3 nucleotides: TGTGCCAGTAGTCCTGCAGGGTGGACCTACGAGCAGTACTTC. Supplemented by reference TRBV19 and TRBJ2-7, the full variable domain reads DGGITQSPKYLFRKEGQNVTLSCEQNLNHDAMYWYRQDPGQGLRLIYYSQIVNDFQKGDIAEGYSVSREKKESFPLTVTSAQKNPTAFYLCASSPAGWTYEQYFGPGTRLTVT.

This clone was recorded once. This rearrangement joins TRBV6-4 to TRBJ2-1, with 10 positions matching TRBD1. The CDR3 is made up of 16 amino acids. Trimming cost V 3 bases and J 7 bases; bases outside gene matches: 9. Germline V gene lookup returns CDR1 MRHNA and CDR2 SNTAGT. The CDR3 DNA follows: TGTGCCAGCAGTGAAACCGGGACAGGGGATTGGAATGAGCAGTTCTTC. This gives the protein CASSETGTGDWNEQFF.

V usage is TRBV19 and J usage is TRBJ2-1; 7 positions match TRBD2. CDR1 is LNHDA, CDR2 SQIVND, per germline (reference sequence). The CDR3 sequence is 18 residues long. V was clipped by 4 bases and J by 2 bases; unmatched bases: 14. This CDR3 reads CASSTYLSAGSAYNEQFF. The DNA for the CDR3 is TGTGCCAGTAGTACCTACCTCTCAGCGGGATCAGCCTACAATGAGCAGTTCTTC.

A word on this clone: Germline is not matched at one junction end, which may reflect a read error. The chain employs TRBV6-1 and TRBJ2-7, with D possibly TRBD1 on 6 matching bases. There are 13 residues in the CDR3. Germline V gene data show CDR1 as MNHNS and CDR2 as SASEGT. CDR3 residues: CASSERQGLLTRF. Here the CDR3 DNA reads TGTGCCAGCAGTGAGAGGCAGGGGTTACTCACGCGGTTC.

DNA of the CDR3: TGTGCCAGCAACGAACAGGGGCGGAACACCGGGGAGCTGTTTTTT. It codes for CASNEQGRNTGELFF. The rearrangement joins TRBV7-2 to TRBJ2-2; the match to TRBD1 covers 7 bases. Germline loops: CDR1 SGHTA, CDR2 FQGNSA. The CDR3 length is 15 residues. Trimming took 7 bases from V and 1 from J; bases not matched to a gene: 6. Combining the CDR3 with reference TRBV7-2 and TRBJ2-2 gives the whole variable domain GAGVSQSPSNKVTEKGKDVELRCDPISGHTALYWYRQSLGQGLEFLIYFQGNSAPDKSGLPSDRFSAERTGGSVSTLTIQRTQQEDSAVYLCASNEQGRNTGELFFGEGSRLTVL.

CDR3 sequence: CASSFRTGQGGKLFF. The DNA of the CDR3 is TGTGCCAGCAGCTTCAGAACAGGCCAAGGCGGAAAACTGTTTTTT. The chain couples TRBV13 to TRBJ1-4; D is possibly TRBD1 (5 bases). The V end was cut by 3 bases, the J end by 10 bases, with 18 bases between. Germline CDR1 and CDR2: PRHDT and FYEKMQ (reference sequence). CDR3 length equals 15 residues.

The chain recombines TRBV3-1 (or the pseudogene TRBV3-2) with TRBJ1-2; tentatively, D is TRBD1 (5 bases). V lost 1 base and J 6 bases, leaving 12 bases between the germline ends. This CDR3 is built from 14 residues. Germline-derived CDR1 and CDR2 are LGHDT and YNNKEL (reference sequence). CDR3 in DNA: TGTGCCAGCAGCCAAGGGAGGGGAGGGGATGGCTACACCTTC. This codes for CASSQGRGGDGYTF.

This clone was observed once. V usage is TRBV3-1 (or the pseudogene TRBV3-2) and J usage is TRBJ2-7, with 7 bases fitting TRBD1. With 2 bases clipped from V and 2 bases from J, the junction kept 9 bases outside the gene matches. The CDR3 loop spans 16 amino acids. Germline values: CDR1 LGHDT, CDR2 YNNKEL (reference sequence). The CDR3 DNA follows: TGTGCCAGCAGCCAACCCGACGGACAGGACACCTACGAGCAGTACTTC. The encoded protein is CASSQPDGQDTYEQYF.

This clone was recorded only once. The rearrangement joins TRBV6-5 to TRBJ1-2; no clear D. The germline V gene has CDR1 MNHEY and CDR2 SVGAGI. V dropped 2 bases and J dropped 10 bases, with 11 bases sitting between them. The CDR3 has 12 residues. CDR3 bases: TGTGCCAGCAGTTACCCCGGAGGATACTACACCTTC. Its translation is CASSYPGGYYTF.

This clone was detected only once. V gene TRBV28 combines with J gene TRBJ2-1, with a tentative D call TRBD2 (6 bases). The CDR3 covers 13 residues. Germline CDR1 MDHEN, CDR2 SYDVKM. Trimming shortened V by 7 bases and J by 7 bases, and 14 bases separated the two germline ends. CDR3: CASNPGGRNEQFF. The CDR3 bases are TGTGCCAGCAACCCCGGAGGGCGGAATGAGCAGTTCTTC.

This chain uses TRBV21-1 with TRBJ1-5; the D call in the table, TRBD1, was not verified against the DNA. TRBV21-1 is a pseudogene locus. The CDR3 totals 19 residues. CDR3 in DNA: TGTGCCAGCAGCAAACAGGGGGCCCCAACCCCATTTAGCAATCAGCCCCAGCATTTT. Protein product: CASSKQGAPTPFSNQPQHF.

The chain employs TRBV3-1 (or the pseudogene TRBV3-2) and TRBJ2-6; D might be TRBD2 (5 bases). The V and J ends lost 3 bases and 4 bases respectively, with 13 bases between them. Germline loops: CDR1 LGHDT, CDR2 YNNKEL (reference sequence). This CDR3 has 16 residues. The CDR3 DNA follows: TGTGCCAGCAGCCAGGAAGAAGGCGGGGGGGCCAACGTCCTGACTTTC. Translated: CASSQEEGGGANVLTF.

This clone was seen a few times. The V and J genes are TRBV28 and TRBJ1-3, with D maybe TRBD1 (5 bases). The CDR3 loop spans 14 amino acids. V dropped 3 bases and J dropped 9 bases, with 15 bases sitting between them. CDR1 MDHEN and CDR2 SYDVKM come from the germline V gene. For the CDR3, the DNA is TGTGCCAGCAGTTTGAGCGGGGGTCGCGGCACCATATATTTT. It is translated as CASSLSGGRGTIYF.